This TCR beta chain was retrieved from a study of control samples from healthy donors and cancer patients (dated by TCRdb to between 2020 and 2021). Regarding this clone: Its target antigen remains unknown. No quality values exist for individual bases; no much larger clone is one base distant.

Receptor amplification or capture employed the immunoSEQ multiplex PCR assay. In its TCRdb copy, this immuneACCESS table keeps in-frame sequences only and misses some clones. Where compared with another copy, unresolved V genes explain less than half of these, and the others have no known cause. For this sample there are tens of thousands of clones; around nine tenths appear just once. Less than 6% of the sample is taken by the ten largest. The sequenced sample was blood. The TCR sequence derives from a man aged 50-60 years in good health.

The bases are TGTGCCAGCAGCCAGGGGGGACAGTCCTACGAGCAGTACTTC. This encodes CASSQGGQSYEQYF. The V and J segments used are TRBV3-1 (or the pseudogene TRBV3-2) and TRBJ2-7; tentative D gene TRBD1, with 7 bases matching. The CDR3 holds 14 amino acids from the cysteine to the phenylalanine. Solely the CDR3 DNA is kept, with 42 bases framed from the first base. CDR1 LGHDT and CDR2 YNNKEL are derived from the germline V gene (reference sequence). Relative to germline, V is 3 bases shorter and J is 1 base shorter, with 10 bases between their ends.